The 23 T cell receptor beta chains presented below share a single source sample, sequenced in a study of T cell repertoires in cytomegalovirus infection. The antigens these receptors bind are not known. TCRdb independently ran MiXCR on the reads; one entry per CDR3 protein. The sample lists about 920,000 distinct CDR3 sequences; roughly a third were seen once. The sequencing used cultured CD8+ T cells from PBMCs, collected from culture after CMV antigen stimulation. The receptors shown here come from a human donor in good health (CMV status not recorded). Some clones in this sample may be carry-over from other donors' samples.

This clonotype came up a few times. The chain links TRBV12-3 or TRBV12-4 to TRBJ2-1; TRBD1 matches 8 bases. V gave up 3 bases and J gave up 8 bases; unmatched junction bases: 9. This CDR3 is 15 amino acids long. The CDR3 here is CASSFGQGAVDEQFF. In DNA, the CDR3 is TGTGCCAGCAGTTTTGGACAGGGCGCGGTCGATGAGCAGTTCTTC.

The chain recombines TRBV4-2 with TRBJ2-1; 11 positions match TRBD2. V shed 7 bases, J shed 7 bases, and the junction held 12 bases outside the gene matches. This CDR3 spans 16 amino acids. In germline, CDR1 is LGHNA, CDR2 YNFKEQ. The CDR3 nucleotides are TGTGCCAGCAAATTTAATAGCGGGGGGGCGGGAAATGAGCAGTTCTTC. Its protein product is CASKFNSGGAGNEQFF.

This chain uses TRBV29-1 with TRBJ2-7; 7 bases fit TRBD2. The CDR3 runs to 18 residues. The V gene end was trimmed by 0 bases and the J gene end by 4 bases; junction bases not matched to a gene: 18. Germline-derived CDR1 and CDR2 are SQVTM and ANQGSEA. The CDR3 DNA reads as TGCAGCGTTGAAGAAGCCTCGAGAAGCGGGGCAGCCTTTTACGAGCAGTACTTC. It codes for CSVEEASRSGAAFYEQYF.

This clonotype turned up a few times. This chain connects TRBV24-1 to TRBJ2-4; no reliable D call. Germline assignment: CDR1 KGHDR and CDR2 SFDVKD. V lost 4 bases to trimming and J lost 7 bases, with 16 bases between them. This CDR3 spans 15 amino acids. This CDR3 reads CATSDNEDGWNIQYF. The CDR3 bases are TGTGCCACCAGTGACAACGAGGACGGATGGAACATTCAGTACTTC.

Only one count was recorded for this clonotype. The CDR3 DNA reads TGTGCCAGCAGCACAGCTAGCGGGGCATCGGACGAGCAGTACTTC. Translated: CASSTASGASDEQYF. The chain combines TRBV3-1 with TRBJ2-7, with TRBD2 matching 9 bases. Germline CDR1 is LGHDT and CDR2 is YNNKEL (reference sequence). V trimming: 5 bases; J trimming: 5 bases; junction bases outside the gene matches: 10. The CDR3 loop spans 15 amino acids.

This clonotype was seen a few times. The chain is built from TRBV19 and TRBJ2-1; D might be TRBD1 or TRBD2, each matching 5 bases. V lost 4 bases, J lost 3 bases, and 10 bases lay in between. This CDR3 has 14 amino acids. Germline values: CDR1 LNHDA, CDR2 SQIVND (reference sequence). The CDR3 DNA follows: TGTGCCAGTAGTAGCTGGGGGTTCTACAATGAGCAGTTCTTC. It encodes CASSSWGFYNEQFF. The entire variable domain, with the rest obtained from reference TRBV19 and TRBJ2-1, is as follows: DGGITQSPKYLFRKEGQNVTLSCEQNLNHDAMYWYRQDPGQGLRLIYYSQIVNDFQKGDIAEGYSVSREKKESFPLTVTSAQKNPTAFYLCASSSWGFYNEQFFGPGTRLTVL.

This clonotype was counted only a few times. The CDR3 nucleotides read TGTGCCAGTAAGGGCATACTCTCCTACGAGCAGTACTTC. It codes for CASKGILSYEQYF. The chain uses TRBV19 and TRBJ2-7; no clear D. This CDR3 is 13 amino acids long. V dropped 7 bases and J dropped 0 bases, with 10 bases sitting between them. Germline CDR1 LNHDA, CDR2 SQIVND (reference sequence).

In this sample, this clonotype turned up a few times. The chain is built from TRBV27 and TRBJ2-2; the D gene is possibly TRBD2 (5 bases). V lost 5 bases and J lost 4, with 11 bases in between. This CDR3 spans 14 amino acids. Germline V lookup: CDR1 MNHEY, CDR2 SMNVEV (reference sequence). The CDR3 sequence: CASSMGRGTGELFF. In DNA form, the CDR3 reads TGTGCCAGCAGTATGGGTCGGGGCACCGGGGAGCTGTTTTTT.

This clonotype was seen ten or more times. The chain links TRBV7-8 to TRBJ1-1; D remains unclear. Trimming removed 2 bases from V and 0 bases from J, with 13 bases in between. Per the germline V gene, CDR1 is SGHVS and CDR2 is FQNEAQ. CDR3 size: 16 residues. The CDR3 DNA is TGTGCCAGCAGCTTAAGCTACGACCAGATGAACACTGAAGCTTTCTTT. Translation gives CASSLSYDQMNTEAFF.

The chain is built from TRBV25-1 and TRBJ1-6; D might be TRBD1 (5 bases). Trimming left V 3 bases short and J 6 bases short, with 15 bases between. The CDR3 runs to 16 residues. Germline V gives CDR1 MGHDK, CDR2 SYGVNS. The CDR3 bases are TGTGCCAGCAGTGACGCGGCAGGGTTTTTTAATTCACCCCTCCACTTT. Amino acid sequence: CASSDAAGFFNSPLHF.

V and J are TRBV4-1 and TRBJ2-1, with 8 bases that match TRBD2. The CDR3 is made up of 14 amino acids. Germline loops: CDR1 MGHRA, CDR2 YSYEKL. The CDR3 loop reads CAGRADPGGNEQFF. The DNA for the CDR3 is TGCGCTGGGAGAGCCGACCCGGGAGGGAATGAGCAGTTCTTC.

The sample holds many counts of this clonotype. CDR3 protein: CASSPEGGVGGANVLTF. CDR3 coding DNA: TGTGCCAGCAGCCCAGAGGGAGGGGTCGGCGGGGCCAACGTCCTGACTTTC. The chain carries TRBV7-3 and TRBJ2-6; the match to TRBD2 covers 7 bases. Losses at the gene ends were 5 bases for V and 4 bases for J; bases not matched to a gene: 11. Per the germline V gene, CDR1 is SGHTA and CDR2 is FQGTGA. CDR3 size: 17 residues.

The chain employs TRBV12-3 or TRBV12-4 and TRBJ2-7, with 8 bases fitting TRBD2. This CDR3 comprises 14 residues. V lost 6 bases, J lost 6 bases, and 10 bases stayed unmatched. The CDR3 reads CASSSTGGRGEQYF. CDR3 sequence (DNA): TGTGCCAGCAGCTCAACGGGGGGGCGGGGCGAGCAGTACTTC.

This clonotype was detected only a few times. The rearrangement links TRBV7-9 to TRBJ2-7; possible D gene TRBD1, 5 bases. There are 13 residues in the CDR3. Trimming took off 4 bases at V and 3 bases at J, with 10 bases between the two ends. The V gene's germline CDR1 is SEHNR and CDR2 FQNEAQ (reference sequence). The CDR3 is CASSSFDSYEQYV. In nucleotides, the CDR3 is TGTGCCAGCAGCTCGTTCGACAGCTACGAGCAGTACGTC.

The DNA of the CDR3 is TGTGCCAGCAGTGAGGGTTCCCAGTACTTC. Encoded protein: CASSEGSQYF. The chain employs TRBV6-1 and TRBJ2-5; D remains ambiguous. The CDR3 runs to 10 residues. Germline V lookup: CDR1 MNHNS, CDR2 SASEGT. The V end lost 3 bases, the J end lost 9 bases, and 5 bases lay between the germline ends.

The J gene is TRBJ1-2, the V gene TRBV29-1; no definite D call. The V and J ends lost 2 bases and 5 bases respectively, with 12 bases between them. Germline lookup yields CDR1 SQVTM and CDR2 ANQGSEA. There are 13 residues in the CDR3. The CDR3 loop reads CSVETSLSYGYTF. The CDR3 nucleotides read TGCAGCGTTGAAACAAGCCTCTCTTATGGCTACACCTTC.

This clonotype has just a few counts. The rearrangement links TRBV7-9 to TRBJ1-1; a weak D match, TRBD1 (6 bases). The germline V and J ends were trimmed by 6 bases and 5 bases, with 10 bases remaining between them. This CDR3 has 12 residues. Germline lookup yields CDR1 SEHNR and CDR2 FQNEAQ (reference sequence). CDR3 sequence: CASRRGQTEAFF. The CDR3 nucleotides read TGTGCCAGCAGGCGGGGGCAGACTGAAGCTTTCTTT.

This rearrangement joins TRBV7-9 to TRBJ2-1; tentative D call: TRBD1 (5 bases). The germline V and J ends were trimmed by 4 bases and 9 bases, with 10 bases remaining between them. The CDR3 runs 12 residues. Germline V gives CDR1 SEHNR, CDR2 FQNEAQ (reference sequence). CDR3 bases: TGTGCCAGCAGCTCATGGACAATTGAGCAGTTCTTC. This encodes CASSSWTIEQFF.

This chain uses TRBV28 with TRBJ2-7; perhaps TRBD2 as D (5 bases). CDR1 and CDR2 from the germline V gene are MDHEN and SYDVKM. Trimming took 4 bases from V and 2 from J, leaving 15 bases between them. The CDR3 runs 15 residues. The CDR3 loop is CASSSLRGLAYEQYV. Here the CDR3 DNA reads TGTGCCAGCAGTTCCCTCCGAGGACTCGCCTACGAGCAGTACGTC.

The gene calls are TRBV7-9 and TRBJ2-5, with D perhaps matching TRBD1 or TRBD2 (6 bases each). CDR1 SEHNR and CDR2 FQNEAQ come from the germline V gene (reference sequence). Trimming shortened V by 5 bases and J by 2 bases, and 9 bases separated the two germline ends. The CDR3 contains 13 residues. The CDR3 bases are TGTGCCAGCAGCGCGGGACATCAAGAGACCCAGTACTTC. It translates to CASSAGHQETQYF.

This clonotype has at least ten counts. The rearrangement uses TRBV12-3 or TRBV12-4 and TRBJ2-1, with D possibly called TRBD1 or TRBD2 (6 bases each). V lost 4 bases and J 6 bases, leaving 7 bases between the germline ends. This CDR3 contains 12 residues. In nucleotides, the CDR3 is TGTGCCAGCAGTTGGGGGGCCAATGAGCAGTTCTTC. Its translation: CASSWGANEQFF.

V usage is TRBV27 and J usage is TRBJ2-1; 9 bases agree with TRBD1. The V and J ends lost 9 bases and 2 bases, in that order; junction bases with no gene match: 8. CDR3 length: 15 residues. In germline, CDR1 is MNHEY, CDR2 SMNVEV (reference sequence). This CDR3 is CASSHRGHPYNEQFF. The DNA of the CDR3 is TGTGCCAGTTCCCACAGGGGGCACCCCTACAATGAGCAGTTCTTC.

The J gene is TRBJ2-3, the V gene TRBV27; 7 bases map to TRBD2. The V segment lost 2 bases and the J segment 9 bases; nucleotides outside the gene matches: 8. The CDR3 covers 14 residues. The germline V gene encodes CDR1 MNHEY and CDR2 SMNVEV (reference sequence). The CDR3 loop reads CASSLALAERTQYF. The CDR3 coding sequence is TGTGCCAGCAGTTTAGCTCTAGCGGAGCGGACGCAGTATTTT.